The 4 T cell receptor beta chains presented below share a single source sample, sequenced in a study of T cells in Graves' hyperthyroidism and ophthalmopathy. Researchers amplified the TCR beta CDR3 regions from RNA transcripts. When the TCR CDR3 underwent first-round RT-PCR, the HTBI primer set was used. TCRdb processed the multiplex PCR reads anew with MiXCR; each CDR3 protein has one entry. This table holds some 560,000 distinct CDR3 sequences, around 15% found once. The sample comprised blood. The receptors stem from a middle-aged woman with Graves' hyperthyroidism.

This clonotype came up a few times. The gene calls are TRBV19 and TRBJ1-1, with 7 bases aligning to TRBD1. Trimming at V came to 6 bases and at J to 5 bases, leaving 9 bases not matched to a gene. The germline V gene encodes CDR1 LNHDA and CDR2 SQIVND (reference sequence). CDR3 length equals 14 residues. The CDR3 DNA is TGTGCCAGTAGAAAACAGGGGATGTGGACTGAAGCTTTCTTT. Protein sequence: CASRKQGMWTEAFF.

This clonotype has at least ten counts. This chain connects TRBV28 to TRBJ2-6; no firm D call. Germline-derived CDR1 and CDR2 are MDHEN and SYDVKM. This CDR3 spans 18 amino acids. With 2 bases removed from V and 2 bases from J, the gap between germline ends came to 16 bases. The CDR3 loop is CASSLRPALQTGANVLTF. The CDR3 DNA follows: TGTGCCAGCAGTTTAAGGCCAGCACTCCAGACTGGGGCCAACGTCCTGACTTTC.

This clonotype occurred many times. This chain joins TRBV29-1 and TRBJ2-1; the D gene could be TRBD1 or TRBD2 (5 bases each). The germline V gene has CDR1 SQVTM and CDR2 ANQGSEA. CDR3 size: 15 residues. Between the trimmed V and J ends, which lost 3 bases and 8 bases, there was a span of 20 bases. Here the CDR3 reads CSVEMDAQGDDEQFF. DNA for the CDR3: TGCAGCGTTGAGATGGACGCCCAAGGGGACGATGAGCAGTTCTTC.

There are many counts of this clonotype. The rearrangement joins TRBV7-9 to TRBJ1-5, with D tentatively TRBD1 (5 bases). The CDR3 totals 13 residues. The germline V and J ends were trimmed by 11 bases and 2 bases, with 13 bases remaining between them. The germline V gene encodes CDR1 SEHNR and CDR2 FQNEAQ (reference sequence). The CDR3 DNA reads as TGTGCCGCCGGGGGTATGGGCAATCAGCCCCAGCATTTT. It translates to CAAGGMGNQPQHF.